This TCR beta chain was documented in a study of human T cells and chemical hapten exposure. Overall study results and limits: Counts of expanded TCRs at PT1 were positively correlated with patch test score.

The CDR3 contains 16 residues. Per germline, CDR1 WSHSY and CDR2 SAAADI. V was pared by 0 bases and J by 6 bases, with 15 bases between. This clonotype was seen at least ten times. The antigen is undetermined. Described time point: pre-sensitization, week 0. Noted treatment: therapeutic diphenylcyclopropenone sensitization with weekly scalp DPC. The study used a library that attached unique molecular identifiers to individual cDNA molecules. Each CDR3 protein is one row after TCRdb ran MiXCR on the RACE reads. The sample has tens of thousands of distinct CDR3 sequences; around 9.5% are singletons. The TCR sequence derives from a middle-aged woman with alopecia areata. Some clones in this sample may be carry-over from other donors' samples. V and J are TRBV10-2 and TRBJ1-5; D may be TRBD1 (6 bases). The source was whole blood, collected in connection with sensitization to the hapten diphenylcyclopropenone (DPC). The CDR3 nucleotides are TGCGCCAGCAGTGAGTCGGAGTACAGGGTATCTCAGCCCCAGCATTTT. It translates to CASSESEYRVSQPQHF.